The entry that follows covers one TCR beta chain sequence. The sample comes from a study of shared T cell receptors in the human thymus. Per germline, CDR1 SGHRS and CDR2 YFSETQ. This CDR3 comprises 15 residues. The trim removed 4 bases at V and 5 bases at J, leaving 9 bases unmatched. Some clones are missing from TCRdb's copy, which holds only in-frame ones; the method was immunoSEQ multiplex PCR. The sample holds about 660,000 clones, around 87% seen once. These sequences were also reported in another study, on human thymus T cells. According to that study: Resections were taken during corrective heart surgery, and the thymus tissue came from these. The authors found apparently biased V and J gene usage in thymic and blood repertoires.

The sequenced material came from thymocytes. This clonotype originated in a boy younger than two with a congenital heart defect. V usage is TRBV5-1 and J usage is TRBJ2-3, with 8 positions matching TRBD2. This CDR3 is CASSPGLRGGDTQYF. CDR3 coding DNA: TGCGCCAGCAGCCCGGGACTACGGGGGGGAGATACGCAGTATTTT.